The clone carrying this TCR beta chain appeared a single time. The source of the sample is a study of blood T cell repertoires in COVID-19. Study in general: Acute and convalescent COVID-19 samples came from the United States, Italy and Spain. In each case, the material was cDNA or gDNA derived from T cells, B-cell-depleted T cells, or PBMCs.

Original methodology: For nucleated cells, counts were estimated from reference gene primer amplification. Measured with immunoSEQ multiplex PCR; TCRdb has only the in-frame clones, and not every one. The V and J calls and clone size are taken from that table; D and trimming were inferred from the DNA. The table includes roughly 100,000 clones, 70% to 85% detected once. The V end was cut by 2 bases, the J end by 2 bases, with 9 bases between. The V gene's germline CDR1 is ENHRY and CDR2 SYGVKD. The CDR3 loop spans 14 amino acids. This chain uses TRBV10-3 with TRBJ1-2; D not resolved. The specimen sequenced was peripheral blood. This sequence was found in an older woman with acute or convalescent COVID-19. The CDR3 DNA sequence: TGTGCCATCAGTGAGAATGGGGAGAACTATGGCTACACCTTC. This sequence encodes CAISENGENYGYTF.